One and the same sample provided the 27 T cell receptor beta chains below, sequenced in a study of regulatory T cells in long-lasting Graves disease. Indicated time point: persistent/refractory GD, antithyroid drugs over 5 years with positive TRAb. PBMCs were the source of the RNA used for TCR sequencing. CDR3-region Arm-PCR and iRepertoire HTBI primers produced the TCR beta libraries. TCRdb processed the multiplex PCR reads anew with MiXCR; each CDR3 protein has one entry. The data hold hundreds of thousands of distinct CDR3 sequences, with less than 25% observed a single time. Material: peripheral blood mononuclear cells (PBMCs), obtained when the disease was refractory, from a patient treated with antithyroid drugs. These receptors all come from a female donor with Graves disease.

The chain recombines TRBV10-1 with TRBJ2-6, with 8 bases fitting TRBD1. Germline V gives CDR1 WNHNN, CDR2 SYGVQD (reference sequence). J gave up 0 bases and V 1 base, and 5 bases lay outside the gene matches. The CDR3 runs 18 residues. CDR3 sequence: CASSELGQAPSGANVLTF. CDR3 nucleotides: TGCGCCAGCAGTGAGTTGGGACAGGCCCCCTCTGGGGCCAACGTCCTGACTTTC.

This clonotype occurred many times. In nucleotides, the CDR3 is TGTGCCAGCAGTTTTTTCGGGAGATACACCGGGGAGCTGTTTTTT. Protein sequence: CASSFFGRYTGELFF. The chain uses TRBV28 and TRBJ2-2; TRBD2 is a possible D gene (6 bases). The CDR3 has 15 amino acids. V dropped 3 bases and J dropped 3 bases, with 11 bases sitting between them. Per germline, CDR1 MDHEN and CDR2 SYDVKM. The full variable domain, in which reference TRBV28 and TRBJ2-2 provide the parts outside the CDR3, is DVKVTQSSRYLVKRTGEKVFLECVQDMDHENMFWYRQDPGLGLRLIYFSYDVKMKEKGDIPEGYSVSREKKERFSLILESASTNQTSMYLCASSFFGRYTGELFFGEGSRLTVL.

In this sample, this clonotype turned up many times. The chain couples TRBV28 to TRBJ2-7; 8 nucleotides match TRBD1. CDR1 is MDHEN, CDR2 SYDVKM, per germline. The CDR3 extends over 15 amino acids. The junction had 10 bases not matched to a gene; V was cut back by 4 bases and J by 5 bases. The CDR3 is CASSSPGTGWDEQYF. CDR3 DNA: TGTGCCAGCAGTTCCCCCGGGACAGGATGGGACGAGCAGTACTTC. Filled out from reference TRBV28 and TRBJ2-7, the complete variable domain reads DVKVTQSSRYLVKRTGEKVFLECVQDMDHENMFWYRQDPGLGLRLIYFSYDVKMKEKGDIPEGYSVSREKKERFSLILESASTNQTSMYLCASSSPGTGWDEQYFGPGTRLTVT.

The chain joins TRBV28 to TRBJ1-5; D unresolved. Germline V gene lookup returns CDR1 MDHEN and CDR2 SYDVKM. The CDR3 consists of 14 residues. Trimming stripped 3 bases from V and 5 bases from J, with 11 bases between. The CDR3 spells CASSFGGSDQPQHF. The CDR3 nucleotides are TGTGCCAGCAGTTTTGGTGGTTCCGATCAGCCCCAGCATTTT.

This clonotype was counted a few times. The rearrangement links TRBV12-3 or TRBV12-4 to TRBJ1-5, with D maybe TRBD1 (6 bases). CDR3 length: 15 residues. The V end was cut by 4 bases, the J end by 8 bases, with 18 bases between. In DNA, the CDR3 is TGTGCCAGCAGTTCCTCGGGGGCCAGGGGAAAGCCCCAGCATTTT. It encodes CASSSSGARGKPQHF.

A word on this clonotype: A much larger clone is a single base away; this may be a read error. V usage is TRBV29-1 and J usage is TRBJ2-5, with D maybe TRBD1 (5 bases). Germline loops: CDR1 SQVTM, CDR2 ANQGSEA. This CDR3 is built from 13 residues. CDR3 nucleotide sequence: TGCAGCGCCTTTACAGGATTACAAGAGGCCCAGTACTTC. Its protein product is CSAFTGLQEAQYF.

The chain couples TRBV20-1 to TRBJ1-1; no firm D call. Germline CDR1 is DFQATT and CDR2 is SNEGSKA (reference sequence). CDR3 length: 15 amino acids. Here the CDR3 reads CRGLGQTIMNTEAFF. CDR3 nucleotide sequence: TGCAGAGGGCTAGGGCAAACAATCATGAACACTGAAGCTTTCTTT.

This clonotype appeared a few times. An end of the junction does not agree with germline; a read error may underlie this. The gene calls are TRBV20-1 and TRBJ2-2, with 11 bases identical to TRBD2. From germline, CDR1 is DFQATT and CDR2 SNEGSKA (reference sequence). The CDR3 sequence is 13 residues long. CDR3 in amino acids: CSSSGRYTGELFF. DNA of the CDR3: TGCAGTTCTAGCGGGAGGTACACCGGGGAGCTGTTTTTT.

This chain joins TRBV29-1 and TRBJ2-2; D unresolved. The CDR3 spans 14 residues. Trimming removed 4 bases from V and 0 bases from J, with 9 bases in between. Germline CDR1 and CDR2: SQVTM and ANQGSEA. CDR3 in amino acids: CSVATDANTGELFF. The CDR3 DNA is TGCAGCGTTGCTACAGACGCGAACACCGGGGAGCTGTTTTTT.

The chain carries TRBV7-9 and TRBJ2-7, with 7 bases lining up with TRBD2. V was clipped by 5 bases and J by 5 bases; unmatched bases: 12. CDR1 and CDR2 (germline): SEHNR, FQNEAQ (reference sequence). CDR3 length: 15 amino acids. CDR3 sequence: CASSPGEGSFNEQYF. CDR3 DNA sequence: TGTGCCAGCAGCCCCGGGGAGGGGAGCTTCAACGAGCAGTACTTC.

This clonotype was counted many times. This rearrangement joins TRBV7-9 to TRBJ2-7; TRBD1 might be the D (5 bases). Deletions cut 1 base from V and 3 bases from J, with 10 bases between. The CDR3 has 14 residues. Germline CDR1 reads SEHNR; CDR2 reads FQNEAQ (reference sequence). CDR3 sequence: CASSLVQGGYEQYF. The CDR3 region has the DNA TGTGCCAGCAGCTTAGTCCAGGGTGGCTACGAGCAGTACTTC.

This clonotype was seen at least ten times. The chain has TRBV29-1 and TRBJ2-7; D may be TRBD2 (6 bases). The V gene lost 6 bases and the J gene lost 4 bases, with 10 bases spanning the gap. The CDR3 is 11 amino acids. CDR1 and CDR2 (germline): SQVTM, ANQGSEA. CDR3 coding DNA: TGCAGCGTGGGAGGTTCTTACGAGCAGTACTTC. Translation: CSVGGSYEQYF.

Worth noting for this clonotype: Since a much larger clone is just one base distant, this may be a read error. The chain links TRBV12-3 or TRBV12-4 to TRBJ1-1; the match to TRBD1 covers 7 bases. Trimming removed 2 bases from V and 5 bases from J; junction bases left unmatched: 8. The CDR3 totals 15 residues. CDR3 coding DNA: TGTGCCAGCAGTTTATTGACAGGGAGGAGTACTGAAGCTTTCTTT. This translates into CASSLLTGRSTEAFF.

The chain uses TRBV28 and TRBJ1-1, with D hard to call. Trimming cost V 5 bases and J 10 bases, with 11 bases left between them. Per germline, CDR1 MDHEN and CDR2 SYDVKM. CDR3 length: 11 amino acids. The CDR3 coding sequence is TGTGCCAGCAGTCCCGGACCAGTAGCTTTCTTT. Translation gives CASSPGPVAFF.

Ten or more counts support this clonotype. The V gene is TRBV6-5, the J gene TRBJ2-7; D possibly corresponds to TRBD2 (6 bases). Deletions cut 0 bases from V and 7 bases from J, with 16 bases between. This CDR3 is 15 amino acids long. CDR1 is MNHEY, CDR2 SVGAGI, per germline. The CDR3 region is CASSYSKPGAGEQYF. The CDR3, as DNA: TGTGCCAGCAGTTACTCGAAGCCCGGTGCGGGGGAGCAGTACTTC.

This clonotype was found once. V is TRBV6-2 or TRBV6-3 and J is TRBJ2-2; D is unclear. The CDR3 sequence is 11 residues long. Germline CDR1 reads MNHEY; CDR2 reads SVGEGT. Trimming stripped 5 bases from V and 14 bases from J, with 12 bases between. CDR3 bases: TGTGCCAGCAGTCCCAGTACCCTCCTGTTTTTT. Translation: CASSPSTLLFF.

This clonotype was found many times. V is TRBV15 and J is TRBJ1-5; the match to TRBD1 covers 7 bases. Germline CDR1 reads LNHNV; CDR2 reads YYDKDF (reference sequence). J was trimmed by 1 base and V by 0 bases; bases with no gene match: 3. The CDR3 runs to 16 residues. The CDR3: CATSRDGTASNQPQHF. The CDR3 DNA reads TGTGCCACCAGCAGAGACGGGACAGCCAGCAATCAGCCCCAGCATTTT.

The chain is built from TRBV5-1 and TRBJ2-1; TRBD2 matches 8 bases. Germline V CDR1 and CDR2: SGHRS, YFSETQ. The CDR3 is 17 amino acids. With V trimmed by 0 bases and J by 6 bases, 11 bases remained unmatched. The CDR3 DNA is TGCGCCAGCAGCTTGGCCCCTAGCGGGCTTACTCCCAATGAGCAGTTCTTC. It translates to CASSLAPSGLTPNEQFF.

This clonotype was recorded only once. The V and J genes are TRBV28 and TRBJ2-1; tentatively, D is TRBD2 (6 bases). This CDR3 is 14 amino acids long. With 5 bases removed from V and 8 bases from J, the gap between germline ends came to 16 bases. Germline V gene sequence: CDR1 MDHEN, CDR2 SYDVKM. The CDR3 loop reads CASSTGLSWDEQFF. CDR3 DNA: TGTGCCAGCAGTACCGGACTATCTTGGGATGAGCAGTTCTTC.

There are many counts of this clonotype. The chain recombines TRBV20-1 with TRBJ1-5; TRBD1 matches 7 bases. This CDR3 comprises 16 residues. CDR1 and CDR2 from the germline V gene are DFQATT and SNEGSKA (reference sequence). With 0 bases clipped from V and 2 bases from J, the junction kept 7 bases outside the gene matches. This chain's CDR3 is CSARDPAGGGNQPQHF. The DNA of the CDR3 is TGCAGTGCTAGAGATCCCGCAGGGGGTGGCAATCAGCCCCAGCATTTT.

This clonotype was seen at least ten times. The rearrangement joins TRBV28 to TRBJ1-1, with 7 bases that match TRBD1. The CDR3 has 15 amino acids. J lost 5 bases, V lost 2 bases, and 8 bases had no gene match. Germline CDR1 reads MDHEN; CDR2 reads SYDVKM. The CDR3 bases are TGTGCCAGCAGTTTACAAACAGGGGCTTGGACTGAAGCTTTCTTT. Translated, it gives CASSLQTGAWTEAFF.

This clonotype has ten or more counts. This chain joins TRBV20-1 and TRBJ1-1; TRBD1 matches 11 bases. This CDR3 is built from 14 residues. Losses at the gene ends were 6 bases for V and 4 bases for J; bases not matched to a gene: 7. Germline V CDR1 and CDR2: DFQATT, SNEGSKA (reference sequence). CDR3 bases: TGCAGTGCCCGACCGGGACAGGGGGTCACTGAAGCTTTCTTT. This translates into CSARPGQGVTEAFF.

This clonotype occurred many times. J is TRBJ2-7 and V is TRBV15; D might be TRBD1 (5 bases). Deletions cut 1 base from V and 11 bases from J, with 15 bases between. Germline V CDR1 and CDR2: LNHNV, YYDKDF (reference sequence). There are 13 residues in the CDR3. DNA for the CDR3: TGTGCCACCAGCAGAGCGAAGAAGGGGTCGGAGTACTTC. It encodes CATSRAKKGSEYF.

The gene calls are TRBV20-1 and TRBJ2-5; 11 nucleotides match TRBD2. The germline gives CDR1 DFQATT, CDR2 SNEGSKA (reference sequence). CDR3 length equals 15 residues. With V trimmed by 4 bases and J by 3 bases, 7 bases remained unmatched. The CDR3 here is CSATDLSGREETQYF. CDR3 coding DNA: TGCAGTGCTACAGACCTTAGCGGGAGGGAAGAGACCCAGTACTTC.

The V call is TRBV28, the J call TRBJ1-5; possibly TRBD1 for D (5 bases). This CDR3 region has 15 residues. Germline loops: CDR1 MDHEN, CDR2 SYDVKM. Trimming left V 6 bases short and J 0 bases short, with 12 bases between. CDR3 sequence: CASRGGSYSNQPQHF. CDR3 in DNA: TGTGCCAGCAGGGGGGGGTCTTATAGCAATCAGCCCCAGCATTTT.

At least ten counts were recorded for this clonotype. CDR3 region: CATSTRDGVTPQHF. For the CDR3, the DNA is TGTGCCACCAGCACCAGGGACGGCGTAACGCCCCAGCATTTT. This chain connects TRBV15 to TRBJ1-5, with a tentative D call TRBD1 (5 bases). The CDR3 length is 14 residues. Trimming took off 4 bases at V and 9 bases at J, with 16 bases between the two ends. From germline, CDR1 is LNHNV and CDR2 YYDKDF (reference sequence).

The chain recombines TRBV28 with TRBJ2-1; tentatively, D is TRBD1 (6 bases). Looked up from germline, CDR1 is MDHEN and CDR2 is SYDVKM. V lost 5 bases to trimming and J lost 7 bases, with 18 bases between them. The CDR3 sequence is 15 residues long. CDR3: CASSPMWGRLNEQFF. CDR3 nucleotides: TGTGCCAGCAGTCCGATGTGGGGGCGCTTGAATGAGCAGTTCTTC.